The T cell receptor (beta chain) under discussion was sequenced for a study of blood T cell repertoires in COVID-19. Study-level background: The United States, Italy and Spain provided the acute and convalescent COVID-19 samples.

V lost 7 bases, J lost 7 bases, and 3 bases stayed unmatched. This CDR3 region has 12 residues. Per the original data handling: Scientists estimated how many nucleated cells there were by amplifying reference gene primers. The assay was immunoSEQ multiplex PCR, and TCRdb's table has in-frame clones only and misses some. D and trimming were read from the DNA, whereas the V and J calls and clone size are those reported in that table. The sample records about 400,000 clones, 86% being singletons. V is TRBV12-3 or TRBV12-4 and J is TRBJ2-5, with 10 positions matching TRBD1. Sequencing used peripheral blood. The sequence derives from a woman in her thirties with active or convalescent COVID-19. The DNA for the CDR3 is TGTGCCAGCACCCGGACAGGGGGGACCCAGTACTTC. Protein: CASTRTGGTQYF.